The clone carrying this T cell receptor beta chain was seen repeatedly, ten times or more. Its antigen is unknown. The ends were cut back, 6 bases at V and 4 bases at J, with 12 bases in the middle. The germline V gene has CDR1 MRHNA and CDR2 SNTAGT. CDR3 length: 13 amino acids. This entry belongs to a study of Graves' ophthalmopathy and Graves' hyperthyroidism. Amplification from RNA transcripts yielded the TCR beta CDR3 regions. Second-round multiplex PCR came after first-round RT-PCR with HTBI primers. TCRdb reprocessed the multiplex PCR reads with MiXCR, giving one entry per CDR3 protein. The sample lists approximately 330,000 distinct CDR3 sequences; about a sixth were seen once. Study-level findings and limits: Detection in blood was also observed for most expanded thyroid clonotypes above 0.001 frequency. Ophthalmopathy cases were distinguished from stable hyperthyroidism by a 13-signature model, reaching just over 85% sensitivity and around 83% specificity.

Disease in donors with ophthalmopathy had moderate-to-severe activity, CAS ≥3, NOSPECS ≥4 and under 3 months' duration. Isolation of PBMCs was performed using 9 to 10 ml of fresh peripheral blood. This clonotype was sampled from an adult man with Graves' ophthalmopathy. This chain links TRBV6-4 with TRBJ1-2; no clear D gene. The sequenced sample was peripheral blood. The CDR3: CASSKDGLYGYTF. CDR3 DNA sequence: TGTGCCAGCAGCAAGGACGGACTCTATGGCTACACCTTC.